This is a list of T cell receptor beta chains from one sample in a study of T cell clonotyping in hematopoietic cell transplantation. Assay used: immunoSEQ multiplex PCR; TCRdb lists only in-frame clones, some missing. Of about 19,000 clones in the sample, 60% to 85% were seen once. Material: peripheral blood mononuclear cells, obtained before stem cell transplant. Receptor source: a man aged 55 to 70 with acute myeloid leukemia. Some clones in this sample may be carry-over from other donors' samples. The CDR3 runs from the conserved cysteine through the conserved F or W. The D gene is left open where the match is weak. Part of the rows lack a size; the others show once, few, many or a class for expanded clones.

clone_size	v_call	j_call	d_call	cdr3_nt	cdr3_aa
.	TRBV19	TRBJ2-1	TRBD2	TGTGCCAGTACCATGACTAGCGGGGATTACAATGAGCAGTTCTTC	CASTMTSGDYNEQFF
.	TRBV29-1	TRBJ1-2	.	TGCAGCGTTGAGGGGGCTCTAAATAGTAACTATGGCTACACCTTC	CSVEGALNSNYGYTF
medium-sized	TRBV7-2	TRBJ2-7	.	TGTGCCAGCGGAGCCTACGAGCAGTACTTC	CASGAYEQYF
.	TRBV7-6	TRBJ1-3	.	TGTGCCAGCAGCTTAGTGTCGGATAGCTCTGGAAACACCATATATTTT	CASSLVSDSSGNTIYF
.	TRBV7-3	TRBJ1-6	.	TGTGCCAGCAGCTACCCGGGAGGGGAAAGCTCCTATAATTCACCCCTCCACTTT	CASSYPGGESSYNSPLHF
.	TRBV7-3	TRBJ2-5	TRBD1	TGTGCCAGCAGCTACGGGACAGGGCAAGAGACCCAGTACTTC	CASSYGTGQETQYF
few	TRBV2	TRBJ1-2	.	TGTGCCAGCAACAGGCAGAGCTATGGCTACACCTTC	CASNRQSYGYTF
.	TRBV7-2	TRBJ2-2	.	TGTGCCAGCAGCTTTAGTGGAGGGGGCGCTGGCACCGGGGAGCTGTTTTTT	CASSFSGGGAGTGELFF
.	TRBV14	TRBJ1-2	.	TGTGCCAGCAGCCTCCCCTACACGGGAGGCTACACCTTC	CASSLPYTGGYTF
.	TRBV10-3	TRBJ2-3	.	TGTGCCATCAGTGAGTCGGTCCTCACAGATACGCAGTATTTT	CAISESVLTDTQYF
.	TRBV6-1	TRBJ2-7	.	TGTGCCAGCAGTGAAGGGGACATAGGCTACGAGCAGTACTTC	CASSEGDIGYEQYF
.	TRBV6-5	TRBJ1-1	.	TGTGCCAGCACCCCCCAGGGTTCCACTGAAGCTTTCTTT	CASTPQGSTEAFF
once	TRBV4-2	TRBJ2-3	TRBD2	TGTGCCAGCAGCCAAGAAATGGCGGCGGGGGGGCATAGAGATACGCAGTATTTT	CASSQEMAAGGHRDTQYF
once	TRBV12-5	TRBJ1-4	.	TGTGCTAGTGGTTTACCCCGCACTCCATACAGTAATGAAAAACTGTTTTTT	CASGLPRTPYSNEKLFF
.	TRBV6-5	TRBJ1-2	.	TGTGCCAGCAGTTACCTGGCGGGGAATGGCTACACCTTC	CASSYLAGNGYTF
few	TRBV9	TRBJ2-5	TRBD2	TGTGCCAGCAGCTTTATCGGACTAGAGGGAGAGACCCAGTACTTC	CASSFIGLEGETQYF
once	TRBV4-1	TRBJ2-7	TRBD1	TGCGCCAGCAGCCAAGAACAGGGGTCTACCTACGAGCAGTACTTC	CASSQEQGSTYEQYF
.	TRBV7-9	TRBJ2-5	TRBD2	TGTGCCAGCAGCCGACTAGCGCAAGAGACCCAGTACTTC	CASSRLAQETQYF
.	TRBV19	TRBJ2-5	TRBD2	TGTGCCAGTAGTGCCGGGAGGCGGGGAGAGACCCAGTACTTC	CASSAGRRGETQYF
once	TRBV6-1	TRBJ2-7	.	TGTGCCAGCAGTGTTGGACCTCAAACGGGCTACGAGCAGTACTTC	CASSVGPQTGYEQYF
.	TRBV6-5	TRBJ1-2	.	TGTGCCAGCAGTTCTTGGCCGGGTGGCTACACCTTC	CASSSWPGGYTF
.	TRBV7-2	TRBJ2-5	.	TGTGCCAGCAGCTCCTGGGCCCGGGAGACCCAGTACTTC	CASSSWARETQYF
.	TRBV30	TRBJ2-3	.	TGTGCCTGGAGTCAGGGGCGCCACACAGATACGCAGTATTTT	CAWSQGRHTDTQYF
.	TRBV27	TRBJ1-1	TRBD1	TGTGCCAGCAGTCCTCAGGGGGCCAGCACTGAAGCTTTCTTT	CASSPQGASTEAFF
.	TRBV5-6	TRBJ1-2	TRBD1	TGTGCCAGCAGCTCAGGACAGGGGATAAGGAATATATACACCTTC	CASSSGQGIRNIYTF
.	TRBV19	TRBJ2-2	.	TGTGCCAGTAGTATCGTTAGCGGTCCCGGGGAGCTGTTTTTT	CASSIVSGPGELFF
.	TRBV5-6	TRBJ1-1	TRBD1	TGTGCCAGCACAGGACAGGGGGCCTCTGAAGCTTTCTTT	CASTGQGASEAFF
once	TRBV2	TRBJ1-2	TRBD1	TGTGCCAGCACCTTGGGGACAGGGGTGGAAGGCTACACCTTC	CASTLGTGVEGYTF